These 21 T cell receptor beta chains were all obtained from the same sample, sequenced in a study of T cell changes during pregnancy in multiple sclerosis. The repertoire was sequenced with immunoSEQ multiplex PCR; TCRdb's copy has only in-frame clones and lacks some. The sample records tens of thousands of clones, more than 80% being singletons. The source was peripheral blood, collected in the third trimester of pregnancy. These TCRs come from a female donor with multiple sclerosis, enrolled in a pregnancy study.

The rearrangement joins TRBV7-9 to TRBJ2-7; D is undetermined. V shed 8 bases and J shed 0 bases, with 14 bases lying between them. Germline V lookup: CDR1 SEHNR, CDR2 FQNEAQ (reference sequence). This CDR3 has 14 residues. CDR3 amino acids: CASRQSESSYEQYF. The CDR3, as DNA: TGTGCCAGCCGCCAGTCGGAGAGCTCCTACGAGCAGTACTTC.

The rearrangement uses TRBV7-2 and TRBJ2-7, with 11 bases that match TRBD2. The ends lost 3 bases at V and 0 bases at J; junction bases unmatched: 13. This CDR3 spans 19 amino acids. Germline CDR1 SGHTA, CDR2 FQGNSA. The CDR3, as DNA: TGTGCCAGCAGCTTTGGTAGAACTAGCGGGAGATCGAACTCCTACGAGCAGTACTTC. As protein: CASSFGRTSGRSNSYEQYF.

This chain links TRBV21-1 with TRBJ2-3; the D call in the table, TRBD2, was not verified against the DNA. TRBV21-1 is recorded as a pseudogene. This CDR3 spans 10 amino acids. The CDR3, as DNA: TGTGCCAGCCTCACAGATACGCAGTATTTT. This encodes CASLTDTQYF.

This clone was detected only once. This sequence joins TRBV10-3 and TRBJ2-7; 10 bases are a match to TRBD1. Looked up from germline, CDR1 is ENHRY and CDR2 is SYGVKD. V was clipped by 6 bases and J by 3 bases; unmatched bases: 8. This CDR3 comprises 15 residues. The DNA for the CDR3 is TGTGCCATCAGCCAATACGGGACAGGGGTCTACGAGCAGTACTTC. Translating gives CAISQYGTGVYEQYF.

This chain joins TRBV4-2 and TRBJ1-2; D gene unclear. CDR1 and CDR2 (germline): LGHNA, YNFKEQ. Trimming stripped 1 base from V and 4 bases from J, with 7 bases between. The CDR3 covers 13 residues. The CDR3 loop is CASSQGEVYGYTF. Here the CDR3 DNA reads TGTGCCAGCAGCCAAGGGGAGGTCTATGGCTACACCTTC.

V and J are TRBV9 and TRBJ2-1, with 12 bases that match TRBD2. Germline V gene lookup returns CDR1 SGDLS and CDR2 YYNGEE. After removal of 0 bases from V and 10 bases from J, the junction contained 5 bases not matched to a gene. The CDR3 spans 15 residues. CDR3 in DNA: TGTGCCAGCAGCGTAGCTTCCCTAGCGGGAGGGGAGCAGTTCTTC. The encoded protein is CASSVASLAGGEQFF. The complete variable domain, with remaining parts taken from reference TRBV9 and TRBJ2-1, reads DSGVTQTPKHLITATGQRVTLRCSPRSGDLSVYWYQQSLDQGLQFLIQYYNGEERAKGNILERFSAQQFPDLHSELNLSSLELGDSALYFCASSVASLAGGEQFFGPGTRLTVL.

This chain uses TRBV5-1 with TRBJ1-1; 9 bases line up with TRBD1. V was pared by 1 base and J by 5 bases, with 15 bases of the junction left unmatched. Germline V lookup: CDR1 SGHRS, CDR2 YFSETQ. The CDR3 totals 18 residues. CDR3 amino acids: CASSLSPPGQGVLTEAFF. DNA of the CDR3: TGCGCCAGCAGCTTGAGCCCGCCGGGACAGGGCGTTTTAACTGAAGCTTTCTTT.

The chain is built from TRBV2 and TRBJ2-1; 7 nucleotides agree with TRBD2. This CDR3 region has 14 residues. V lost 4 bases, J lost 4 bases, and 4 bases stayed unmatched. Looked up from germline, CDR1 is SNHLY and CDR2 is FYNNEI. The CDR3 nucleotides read TGTGCCAGCAGTGGGGCGGGAGCTTACAATGAGCAGTTCTTC. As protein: CASSGAGAYNEQFF. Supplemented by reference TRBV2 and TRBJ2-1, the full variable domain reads EPEVTQTPSHQVTQMGQEVILRCVPISNHLYFYWYRQILGQKVEFLVSFYNNEISEKSEIFDDQFSVERPDGSNFTLKIRSTKLEDSAMYFCASSGAGAYNEQFFGPGTRLTVL.

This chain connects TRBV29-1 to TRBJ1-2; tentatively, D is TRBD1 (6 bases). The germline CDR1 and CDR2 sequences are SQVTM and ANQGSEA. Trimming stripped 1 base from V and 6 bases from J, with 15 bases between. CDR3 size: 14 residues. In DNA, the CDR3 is TGCAGCGTTGAAGTCCCGGGAAGGGGGAATGGCTACACCTTC. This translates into CSVEVPGRGNGYTF.

The CDR3 is CASSAGTVPPNYGYTF. Written as DNA, the CDR3 is TGTGCCAGCAGCGCCGGGACAGTCCCTCCTAACTATGGCTACACCTTC. This chain links TRBV9 with TRBJ1-2, with 7 bases aligning to TRBD1. CDR1 is SGDLS and CDR2 is YYNGEE in the germline V gene. This CDR3 has 16 residues. The V segment lost 3 bases and the J segment 0 bases; nucleotides outside the gene matches: 8.

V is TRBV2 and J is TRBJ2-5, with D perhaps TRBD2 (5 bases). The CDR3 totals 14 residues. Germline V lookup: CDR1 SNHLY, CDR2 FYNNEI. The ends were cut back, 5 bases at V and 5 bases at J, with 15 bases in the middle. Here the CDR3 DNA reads TGTGCCAGCAGTCCCTTCGACTATACGGAGACCCAGTACTTC. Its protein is CASSPFDYTETQYF.

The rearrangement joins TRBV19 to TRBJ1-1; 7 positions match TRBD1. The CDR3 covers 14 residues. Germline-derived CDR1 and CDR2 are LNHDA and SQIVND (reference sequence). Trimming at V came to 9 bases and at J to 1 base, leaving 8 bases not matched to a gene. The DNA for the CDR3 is TGTGCCAGCCTTCTCGGGACAGCGAACACTGAAGCTTTCTTT. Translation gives CASLLGTANTEAFF.

The CDR3 DNA is TGTGCCAGCAGCTATAGACTAGCAGTCTACAATGAGCAGTTCTTC. Translation: CASSYRLAVYNEQFF. V and J are TRBV5-5 and TRBJ2-1; 7 nucleotides line up with TRBD2. CDR1 and CDR2 (germline): SGHKS, YYEKEE (reference sequence). The CDR3 sequence is 15 residues long. V gave up 3 bases and J gave up 3 bases; unmatched junction bases: 6.

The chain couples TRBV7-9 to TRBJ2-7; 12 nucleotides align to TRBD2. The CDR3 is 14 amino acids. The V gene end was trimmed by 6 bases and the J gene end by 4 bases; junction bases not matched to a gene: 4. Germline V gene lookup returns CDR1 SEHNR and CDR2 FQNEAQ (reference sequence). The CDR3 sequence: CASSLAGGYYEQYF. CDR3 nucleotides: TGTGCCAGCAGTCTAGCGGGAGGGTATTACGAGCAGTACTTC.

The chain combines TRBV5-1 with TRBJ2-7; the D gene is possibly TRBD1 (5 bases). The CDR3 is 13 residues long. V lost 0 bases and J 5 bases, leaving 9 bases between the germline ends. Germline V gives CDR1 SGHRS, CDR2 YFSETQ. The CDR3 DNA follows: TGCGCCAGCAGCTTGGGACAGACCCACGAGCAGTACTTC. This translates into CASSLGQTHEQYF.

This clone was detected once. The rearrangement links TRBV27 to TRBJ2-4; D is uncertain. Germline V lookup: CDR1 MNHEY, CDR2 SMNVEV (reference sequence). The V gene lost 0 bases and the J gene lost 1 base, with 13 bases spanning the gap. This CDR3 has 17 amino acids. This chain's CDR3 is CASSLSPPYTAKNIQYF. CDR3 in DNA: TGTGCCAGCAGTTTATCCCCACCTTACACCGCCAAAAACATTCAGTACTTC.

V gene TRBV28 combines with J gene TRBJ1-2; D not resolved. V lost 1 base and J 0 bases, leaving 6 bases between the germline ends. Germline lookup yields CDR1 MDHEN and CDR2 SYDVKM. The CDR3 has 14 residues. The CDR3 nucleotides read TGTGCCAGCAGTTTATTGAAGCCTAACTATGGCTACACCTTC. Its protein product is CASSLLKPNYGYTF.

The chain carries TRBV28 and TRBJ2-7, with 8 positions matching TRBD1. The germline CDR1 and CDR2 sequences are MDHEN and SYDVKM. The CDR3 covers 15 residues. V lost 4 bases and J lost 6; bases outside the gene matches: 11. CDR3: CASSSFGQGPGEQYF. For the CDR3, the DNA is TGTGCCAGCAGTTCGTTCGGACAGGGACCGGGCGAGCAGTACTTC.

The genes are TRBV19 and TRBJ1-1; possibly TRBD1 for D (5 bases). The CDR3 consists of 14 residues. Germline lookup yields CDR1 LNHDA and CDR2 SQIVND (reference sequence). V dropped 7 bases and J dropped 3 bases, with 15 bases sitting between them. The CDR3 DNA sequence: TGTGCCAGTACCCCACAGGAAGGTTACACTGAAGCTTTCTTT. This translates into CASTPQEGYTEAFF. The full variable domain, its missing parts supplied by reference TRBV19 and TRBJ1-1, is DGGITQSPKYLFRKEGQNVTLSCEQNLNHDAMYWYRQDPGQGLRLIYYSQIVNDFQKGDIAEGYSVSREKKESFPLTVTSAQKNPTAFYLCASTPQEGYTEAFFGQGTRLTVV.

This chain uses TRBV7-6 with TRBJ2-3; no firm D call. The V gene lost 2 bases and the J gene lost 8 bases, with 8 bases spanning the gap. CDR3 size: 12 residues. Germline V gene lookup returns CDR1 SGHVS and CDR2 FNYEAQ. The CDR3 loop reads CASSLPRATQYF. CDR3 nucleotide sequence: TGTGCCAGCAGCTTACCTCGAGCTACGCAGTATTTT.

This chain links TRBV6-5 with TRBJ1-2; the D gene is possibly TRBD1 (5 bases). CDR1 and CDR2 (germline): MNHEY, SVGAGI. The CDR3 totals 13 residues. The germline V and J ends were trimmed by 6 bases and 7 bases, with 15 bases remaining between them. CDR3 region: CASRPDPGSGYTF. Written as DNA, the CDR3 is TGTGCCAGCAGACCTGACCCAGGGTCTGGCTACACCTTC.